These 17 T cell receptor beta chains originate from one sample sequenced in a study of T cells after yellow fever vaccination. TCRdb ran MiXCR on the 5' RACE reads and lists one entry per CDR3 protein. The sample records fewer than 400,000 distinct CDR3 sequences, roughly 6.2% being singletons. Material: PBMCs, obtained 5 days after the yellow fever booster vaccination. The source of these receptors is a man aged 25 to 40 who received the YFV17D yellow fever vaccine.

This clonotype was detected only a few times. The chain uses TRBV27 and TRBJ2-5; D might be TRBD2 (5 bases). Germline V lookup: CDR1 MNHEY, CDR2 SMNVEV (reference sequence). The V gene lost 3 bases and the J gene lost 6 bases, with 14 bases spanning the gap. CDR3 length equals 14 residues. CDR3 sequence (DNA): TGTGCCAGCAGTTTGGTGGGAGCGCGACAGACCCAGTACTTC. Amino acid sequence: CASSLVGARQTQYF.

This clonotype was found many times. V is TRBV7-9 and J is TRBJ2-1; D perhaps matches TRBD1 (6 bases). CDR1 is SEHNR, CDR2 FQNEAQ, per germline (reference sequence). CDR3 length: 16 residues. V lost 4 bases and J lost 4, with 17 bases in between. CDR3 DNA sequence: TGTGCCAGCAGCTCTGTGAGGGCGAGGGGGTACAATGAGCAGTTCTTC. Protein product: CASSSVRARGYNEQFF. The variable domain in full, with the rest retrieved from reference TRBV7-9 and TRBJ2-1, is DTGVSQNPRHKITKRGQNVTFRCDPISEHNRLYWYRQTLGQGPEFLTYFQNEAQLEKSRLLSDRFSAERPKGSFSTLEIQRTEQGDSAMYLCASSSVRARGYNEQFFGPGTRLTVL.

This clonotype has a handful of counts. The genes are TRBV25-1 and TRBJ2-1; D is ambiguous. CDR1 and CDR2 (germline): MGHDK, SYGVNS. V lost 5 bases to trimming and J lost 2 bases, with 4 bases between them. The CDR3 has 12 amino acids. CDR3 in DNA: TGTGCCAGCAGTCGGGCCTACAATGAGCAGTTCTTC. It yields the protein CASSRAYNEQFF.

The V call is TRBV11-2, the J call TRBJ2-1; 7 nucleotides agree with TRBD2. This CDR3 region has 13 residues. V lost 5 bases, J lost 8 bases, and 6 bases stayed unmatched. Germline CDR1 is SGHAT and CDR2 is FQNNGV. In nucleotides, the CDR3 is TGTGCCAGCAGCGAATCCCGGGGGGATGAGCAGTTCTTC. Protein product: CASSESRGDEQFF.

The chain is built from TRBV11-2 and TRBJ2-5; 9 positions agree with TRBD2. The CDR3 has 16 amino acids. The V segment lost 5 bases and the J segment 1 base; nucleotides outside the gene matches: 8. Germline V gene sequence: CDR1 SGHAT, CDR2 FQNNGV. The CDR3 DNA is TGTGCCAGCAGCCAGTTAGCGGGAGCAGGCCAAGAGACCCAGTACTTC. Its translation: CASSQLAGAGQETQYF. The full variable domain, in which reference TRBV11-2 and TRBJ2-5 provide the parts outside the CDR3, is EAGVAQSPRYKIIEKRQSVAFWCNPISGHATLYWYQQILGQGPKLLIQFQNNGVVDDSQLPKDRFSAERLKGVDSTLKIQPAKLEDSAVYLCASSQLAGAGQETQYFGPGTRLLVL.

The sample holds a few counts of this clonotype. DNA for the CDR3: TGTGCCAGCAGTTCTAGTGTACAAAACGAGCAGTACTTC. Translation gives CASSSSVQNEQYF. The chain joins TRBV28 to TRBJ2-7; D unresolved. V was shortened by 4 bases and J by 5 bases, with 12 bases between the two germline ends. The germline CDR1 and CDR2 sequences are MDHEN and SYDVKM. The CDR3 is made up of 13 amino acids.

This clonotype was counted many times. The CDR3 DNA reads as TGTGCCAGCACCACGGGAACTGAAGCTTTCTTT. It yields the protein CASTTGTEAFF. This chain joins TRBV14 and TRBJ1-1; D not certain. The CDR3 is 11 residues long. The germline gives CDR1 SGHDN, CDR2 FVKESK. V was pared by 7 bases and J by 5 bases, with 8 bases between.

V usage is TRBV6-1 and J usage is TRBJ2-5; D might be TRBD1 (5 bases). Trimming stripped 9 bases from V and 2 bases from J, with 16 bases between. CDR3 length equals 14 residues. CDR1 and CDR2 from the germline V gene are MNHNS and SASEGT. The DNA for the CDR3 is TGTGCCAGTACCGGACAAAGCCTTCAAGAGACCCAGTACTTC. It is translated as CASTGQSLQETQYF.

The sample holds many counts of this clonotype. J is TRBJ2-7 and V is TRBV28; 10 bases align to TRBD2. J lost 3 bases, V lost 7 bases, and 9 bases had no gene match. Germline V lookup: CDR1 MDHEN, CDR2 SYDVKM. CDR3 length: 15 amino acids. For the CDR3, the DNA is TGTGCCAGCATCCCCCGTAGCGGGAGGAACTACGAGCAGTACTTC. It translates to CASIPRSGRNYEQYF.

This clonotype was counted at least ten times. V usage is TRBV11-3 and J usage is TRBJ2-3; 11 positions agree with TRBD2. The V gene's germline CDR1 is SGHNT and CDR2 YENEEA. The CDR3 spans 15 residues. Unmatched junction bases numbered 8, after V lost 5 bases and J lost 7 bases. The CDR3 is CASSRTSGSGNTQYF. CDR3 coding DNA: TGTGCCAGCAGCCGAACTAGCGGGAGTGGGAATACGCAGTATTTT.

This clonotype turned up a few times. The chain recombines TRBV20-1 with TRBJ1-5; tentative D call: TRBD1 (6 bases). Germline V lookup: CDR1 DFQATT, CDR2 SNEGSKA (reference sequence). This CDR3 has 16 residues. V shed 3 bases and J shed 5 bases, with 20 bases lying between them. CDR3 nucleotide sequence: TGCAGTGCTAGCCTCTTGGGTGAAGGGGGGCATCAGCCCCAGCATTTT. This gives the protein CSASLLGEGGHQPQHF.

Many counts were recorded for this clonotype. The chain couples TRBV7-8 to TRBJ2-5; 10 bases are a match to TRBD2. The germline V gene has CDR1 SGHVS and CDR2 FQNEAQ. The CDR3 spans 16 residues. The V gene end was trimmed by 1 base and the J gene end by 3 bases; junction bases not matched to a gene: 5. Here the CDR3 reads CASSLESGRAKETQYF. CDR3 in DNA: TGTGCCAGCAGCTTAGAAAGCGGGAGGGCCAAAGAGACCCAGTACTTC.

This clonotype appeared many times. The rearrangement joins TRBV5-1 to TRBJ2-2; D gene unclear. Germline-derived CDR1 and CDR2 are SGHRS and YFSETQ. V was trimmed by 1 base and J by 1 base, leaving 5 bases between them. The CDR3 has 14 residues. CDR3 DNA: TGCGCCAGCAGCTTGTTACAGAACACCGGGGAGCTGTTTTTT. Translation gives CASSLLQNTGELFF.

The sample holds many counts of this clonotype. The chain uses TRBV6-1 and TRBJ2-1; 7 bases line up with TRBD1. There are 18 residues in the CDR3. Germline values: CDR1 MNHNS, CDR2 SASEGT. Trimming cost V 6 bases and J 9 bases; bases outside gene matches: 23. This CDR3 is CASSRPVTGTASLGEQFF. CDR3 coding DNA: TGTGCCAGCAGCCGACCGGTTACCGGGACAGCGTCCCTCGGTGAGCAGTTCTTC.

As for this clonotype: This may be a read error: a much more frequent sequence differs by one nucleotide. The chain joins TRBV20-1 to TRBJ2-3; 8 bases are a match to TRBD2. This CDR3 contains 16 residues. Germline-derived CDR1 and CDR2 are DFQATT and SNEGSKA (reference sequence). In nucleotides, the CDR3 is TGCTGTGCTAGAGAAGGCGGGGGGATTGCCACAGATACGCAGTATTTT. This translates into CCAREGGGIATDTQYF.

This clonotype was seen a few times. The chain employs TRBV20-1 and TRBJ2-5, with TRBD1 as a possible D gene (5 bases). The germline V and J ends were trimmed by 5 bases and 1 base, with 5 bases remaining between them. The CDR3 extends over 11 amino acids. In germline, CDR1 is DFQATT, CDR2 SNEGSKA (reference sequence). The CDR3 protein is CSAQGQETQYF. Here the CDR3 DNA reads TGCAGTGCTCAGGGCCAAGAGACCCAGTACTTC.

The genes are TRBV27 and TRBJ2-5, with D possibly being TRBD2 (5 bases). CDR3 size: 14 residues. CDR1 is MNHEY and CDR2 is SMNVEV in the germline V gene (reference sequence). V gave up 11 bases and J gave up 6 bases, with 22 bases separating them. The CDR3 is CAPTRGFPPKTQYF. CDR3 coding DNA: TGTGCCCCCACCCGGGGTTTTCCACCCAAGACCCAGTACTTC.